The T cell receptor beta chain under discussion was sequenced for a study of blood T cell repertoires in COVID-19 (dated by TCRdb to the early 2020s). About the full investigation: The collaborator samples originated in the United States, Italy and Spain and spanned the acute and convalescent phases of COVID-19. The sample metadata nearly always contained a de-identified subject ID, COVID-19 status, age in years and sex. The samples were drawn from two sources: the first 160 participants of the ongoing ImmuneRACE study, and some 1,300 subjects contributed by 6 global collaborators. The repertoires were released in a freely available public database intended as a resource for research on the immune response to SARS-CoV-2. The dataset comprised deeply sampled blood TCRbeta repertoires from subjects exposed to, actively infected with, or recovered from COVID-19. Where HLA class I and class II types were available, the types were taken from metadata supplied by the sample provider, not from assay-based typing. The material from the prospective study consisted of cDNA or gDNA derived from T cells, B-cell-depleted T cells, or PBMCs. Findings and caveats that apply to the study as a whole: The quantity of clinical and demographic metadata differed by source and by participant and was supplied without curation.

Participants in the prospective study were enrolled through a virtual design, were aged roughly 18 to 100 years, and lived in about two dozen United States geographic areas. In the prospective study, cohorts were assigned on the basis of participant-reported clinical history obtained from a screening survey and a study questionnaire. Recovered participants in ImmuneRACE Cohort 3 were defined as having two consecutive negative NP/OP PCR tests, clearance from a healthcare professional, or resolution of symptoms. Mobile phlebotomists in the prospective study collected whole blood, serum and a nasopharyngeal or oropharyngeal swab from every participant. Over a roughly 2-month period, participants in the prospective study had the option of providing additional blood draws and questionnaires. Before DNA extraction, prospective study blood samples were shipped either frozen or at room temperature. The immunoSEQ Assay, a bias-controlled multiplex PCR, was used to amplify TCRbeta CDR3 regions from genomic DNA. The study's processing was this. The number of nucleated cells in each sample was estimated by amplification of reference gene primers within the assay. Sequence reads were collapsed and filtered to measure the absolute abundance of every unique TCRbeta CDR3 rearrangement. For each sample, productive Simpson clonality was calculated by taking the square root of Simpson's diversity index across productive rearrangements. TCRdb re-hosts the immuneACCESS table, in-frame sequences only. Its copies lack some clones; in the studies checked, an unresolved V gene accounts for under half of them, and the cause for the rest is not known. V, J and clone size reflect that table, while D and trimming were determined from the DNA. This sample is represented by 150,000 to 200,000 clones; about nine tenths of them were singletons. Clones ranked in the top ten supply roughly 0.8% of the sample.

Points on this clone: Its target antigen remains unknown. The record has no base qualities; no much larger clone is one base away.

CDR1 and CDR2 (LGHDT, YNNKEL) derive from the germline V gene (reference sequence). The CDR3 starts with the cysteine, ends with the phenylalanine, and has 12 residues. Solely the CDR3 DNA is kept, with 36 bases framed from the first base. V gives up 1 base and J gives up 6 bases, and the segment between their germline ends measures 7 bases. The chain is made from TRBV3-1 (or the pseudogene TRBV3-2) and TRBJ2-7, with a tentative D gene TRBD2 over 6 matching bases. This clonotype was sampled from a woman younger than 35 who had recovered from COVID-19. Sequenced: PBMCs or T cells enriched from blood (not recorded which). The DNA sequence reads TGTGCCAGCAGCCAAGGGCGGGGCGAGCAGTACTTC. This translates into CASSQGRGEQYF.